These 14 T cell receptor beta chains came from one sample sequenced in a study of CD4 and CD8 cells across lung adenocarcinoma regions. TCRdb redid the calling of the PCR reads with MiXCR, one entry per CDR3 protein. The data show around 19,000 distinct CDR3 sequences, roughly 56% seen once. Material: CD8+ T cells from the center of a lung tumor. Receptors originate from a female donor with lung adenocarcinoma. The CD4 and CD8 labels of this study may be unreliable.

J is TRBJ2-1 and V is TRBV4-1, with D hard to call. The J call is doubtful: the DNA matches TRBJ2-7 better. This CDR3 has 14 residues. Germline values: CDR1 MGHRA, CDR2 YSYEKL. CDR3 bases: TGCGCCAGCAGCCAACAGCACCTCTCCTACGAGCAGTACGTC. As protein: CASSQQHLSYEQYV.

As regards this clonotype: Germline and junction disagree at one end, which may indicate a read error. J is TRBJ2-4 and V is TRBV27, with D perhaps matching TRBD2 (6 bases). Germline V lookup: CDR1 MNHEY, CDR2 SMNVEV (reference sequence). The CDR3 is 15 residues long. As DNA, the CDR3 is TGTGGCAGCCGTACGGGGCGGGGAGCCACAAACACGCAGTACTTC. The encoded protein is CGSRTGRGATNTQYF.

This clonotype was seen repeatedly, ten times or more. CDR3 sequence (DNA): TGTGCCAGCAGCTTGCGAACTAGCGGGGGCAATGAGCAGTTCTTC. This sequence encodes CASSLRTSGGNEQFF. The genes are TRBV7-6 and TRBJ2-1, with 11 bases identical to TRBD2. Germline V gene lookup returns CDR1 SGHVS and CDR2 FNYEAQ. With 3 bases clipped from V and 6 bases from J, the junction kept 4 bases outside the gene matches. The CDR3 is 15 amino acids.

In this sample, this clonotype is medium-sized. This chain joins TRBV27 and TRBJ2-5; 11 bases fit TRBD2. The DNA matches TRBJ2-7 better at its end, which makes the J call doubtful. CDR1 is MNHEY and CDR2 is SMNVEV in the germline V gene (reference sequence). The CDR3 is 15 residues long. CDR3 DNA: TGTGCCAGCCGCCCCCTAGCGGGAGGTCCCTACGAGCAGTACGTC. This translates into CASRPLAGGPYEQYV.

In its sample, this clonotype was seen a few times. The chain joins TRBV10-1 to TRBJ2-1; 10 bases agree with TRBD2. The CDR3 extends over 16 amino acids. V lost 7 bases, J lost 0 bases, and 6 bases stayed unmatched. Germline CDR1 is WNHNN and CDR2 is SYGVQD (reference sequence). The CDR3 nucleotides read TGCGCCAGCATTGGCGCTAGCGGGAGCTCCTACAATGAGCAGTTCTTC. This gives the protein CASIGASGSSYNEQFF.

The chain has TRBV12-3 or TRBV12-4 and TRBJ2-1; 8 positions match TRBD2. The J call could be wrong; TRBJ2-7 is a better fit for the DNA end. This CDR3 has 16 residues. The CDR3 loop is CASAAPGGRDRDTQYF. In DNA, the CDR3 is TGTGCCAGCGCGGCCCCGGGAGGGCGTGACCGGGATACGCAGTACTTC.

The genes are TRBV5-1 and TRBJ2-2, with TRBD1 identical over 8 bases. There are 17 residues in the CDR3. J gave up 6 bases and V 0 bases, and 10 bases lay outside the gene matches. CDR1 and CDR2 (germline): SGHRS, YFSETQ. The CDR3 here is CASSLGNRDRRSGELFF. In DNA, the CDR3 is TGCGCCAGCAGCTTGGGGAACCGGGACAGGAGGTCCGGGGAGCTGTTTTTT. The complete variable domain, with remaining parts taken from reference TRBV5-1 and TRBJ2-2, reads KAGVTQTPRYLIKTRGQQVTLSCSPISGHRSVSWYQQTPGQGLQFLFEYFSETQRNKGNFPGRFSGRQFSNSRSEMNVSTLELGDSALYLCASSLGNRDRRSGELFFGEGSRLTVL.

A remark on this clonotype: One end of the junction fails to match germline, which may point to a read error. The V gene is TRBV7-9, the J gene TRBJ2-5; TRBD2 agrees at 8 bases. Germline lookup yields CDR1 SEHNR and CDR2 FQNEAQ (reference sequence). The CDR3 spans 14 residues. In nucleotides, the CDR3 is TGTGCGGGCAGCGGGGGCAGTAGCCCAGAGACGCAGTACTTC. Its protein is CAGSGGSSPETQYF.

V gene TRBV6-1 combines with J gene TRBJ2-5, with D perhaps TRBD2 (6 bases). From germline, CDR1 is MNHNS and CDR2 SASEGT. Trimming took off 0 bases at V and 2 bases at J, with 13 bases between the two ends. This CDR3 has 16 residues. CDR3 residues: CASSEARGTKQETQYF. CDR3 bases: TGTGCCAGCAGTGAAGCGCGGGGAACCAAGCAAGAGACCCAGTACTTC.

The chain employs TRBV3-1 and TRBJ2-1; D gene uncertain. There are 13 residues in the CDR3. V lost 3 bases and J 10 bases, leaving 13 bases between the germline ends. Germline loops: CDR1 LGHDT, CDR2 YNNKEL (reference sequence). The CDR3 region is CASSQGSWVEQFF. The CDR3 nucleotides read TGTGCCAGCAGCCAGGGTAGCTGGGTGGAGCAGTTCTTC.

Regarding this clonotype: Germline and junction disagree at one end, which may indicate a read error. V gene TRBV6-1 combines with J gene TRBJ2-3, with D perhaps being TRBD1 or TRBD2 (7 bases each). The germline CDR1 and CDR2 sequences are MNHNS and SASEGT. The CDR3 is 14 amino acids. The CDR3 sequence: CAGRGGREVDTQFF. The CDR3 DNA follows: TGTGCGGGCAGGGGGGGACGAGAGGTAGATACGCAGTTTTTC.

A single count supports this clonotype. CDR3 nucleotide sequence: TGTGCCAGCACCCCTCGGAGCGGGAGGAGCAATGAGCAGTTCTTC. Translated, it gives CASTPRSGRSNEQFF. The chain employs TRBV27 and TRBJ2-1; 9 bases agree with TRBD2. The CDR3 extends over 15 amino acids. Germline V lookup: CDR1 MNHEY, CDR2 SMNVEV (reference sequence). With 7 bases clipped from V and 6 bases from J, the junction kept 10 bases outside the gene matches.

This clonotype is medium-sized in the sample. The V and J genes are TRBV10-2 and TRBJ2-1; perhaps D is TRBD1 or TRBD2 (5 bases each). The germline CDR1 and CDR2 sequences are WSHSY and SAAADI. The CDR3 has 14 amino acids. The ends were cut back, 0 bases at V and 7 bases at J, with 10 bases in the middle. The CDR3 loop reads CASSESRGINEQFF. Written as DNA, the CDR3 is TGCGCCAGCAGTGAGTCGAGGGGTATTAATGAGCAGTTCTTC.

This clonotype was picked up many times. The V and J genes are TRBV10-1 and TRBJ2-3, with D tentatively TRBD2 (6 bases). V was pared by 6 bases and J by 4 bases, with 17 bases between. This CDR3 is 15 amino acids long. CDR1 is WNHNN, CDR2 SYGVQD, per germline (reference sequence). CDR3 sequence (DNA): TGCGCCAGCAGCCCGGAGGGCCCGGTTGCAGATACGCAGTATTTT. Its protein product is CASSPEGPVADTQYF.